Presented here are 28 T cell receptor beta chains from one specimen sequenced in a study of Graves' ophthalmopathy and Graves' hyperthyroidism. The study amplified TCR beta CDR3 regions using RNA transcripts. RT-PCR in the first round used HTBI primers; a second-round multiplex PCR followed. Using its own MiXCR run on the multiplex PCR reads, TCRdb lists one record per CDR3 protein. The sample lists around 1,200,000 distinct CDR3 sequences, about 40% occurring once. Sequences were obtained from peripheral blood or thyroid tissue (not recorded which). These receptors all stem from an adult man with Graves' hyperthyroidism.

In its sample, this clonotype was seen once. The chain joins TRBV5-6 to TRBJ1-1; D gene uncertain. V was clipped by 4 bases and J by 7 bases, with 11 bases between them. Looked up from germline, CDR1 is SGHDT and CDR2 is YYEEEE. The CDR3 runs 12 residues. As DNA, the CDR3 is TGTGCCAGCAGCCCCGGGCCGATTGAAGCTTTCTTT. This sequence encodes CASSPGPIEAFF.

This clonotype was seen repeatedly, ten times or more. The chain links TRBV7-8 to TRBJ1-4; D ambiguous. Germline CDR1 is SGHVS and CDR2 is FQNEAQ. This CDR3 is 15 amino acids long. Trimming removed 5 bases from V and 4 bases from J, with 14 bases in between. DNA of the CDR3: TGTGCCAGCAGCCAGGACGGTCGTGATAATGAAAAACTGTTTTTT. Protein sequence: CASSQDGRDNEKLFF.

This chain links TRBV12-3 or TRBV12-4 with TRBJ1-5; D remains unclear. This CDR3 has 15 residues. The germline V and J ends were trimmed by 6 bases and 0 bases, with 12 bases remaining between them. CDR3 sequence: CASRPGSHSNQPQHF. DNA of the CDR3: TGTGCCAGCAGACCCGGGTCACATAGCAATCAGCCCCAGCATTTT.

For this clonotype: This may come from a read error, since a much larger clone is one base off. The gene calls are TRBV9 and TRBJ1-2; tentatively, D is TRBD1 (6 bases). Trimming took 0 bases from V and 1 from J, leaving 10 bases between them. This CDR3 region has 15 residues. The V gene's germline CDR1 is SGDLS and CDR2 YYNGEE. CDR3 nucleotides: TGTGCCAGCAGCGTAGGCGCAGGGGATAACTATGGCTACACCTTC. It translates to CASSVGAGDNYGYTF.

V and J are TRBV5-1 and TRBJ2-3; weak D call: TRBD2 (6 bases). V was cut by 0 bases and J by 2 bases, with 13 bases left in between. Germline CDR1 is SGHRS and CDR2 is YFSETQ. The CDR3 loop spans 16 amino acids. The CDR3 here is CASSLAGGAPTDTQYF. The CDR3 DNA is TGCGCCAGCAGCTTGGCCGGGGGAGCGCCCACAGATACGCAGTATTTT.

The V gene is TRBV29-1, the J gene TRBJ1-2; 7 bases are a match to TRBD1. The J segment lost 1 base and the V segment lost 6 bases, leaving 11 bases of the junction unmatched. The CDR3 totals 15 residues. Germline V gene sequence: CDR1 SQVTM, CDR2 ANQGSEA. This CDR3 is CSVDPDRSFNYGYTF. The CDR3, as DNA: TGCAGCGTAGATCCGGACAGGTCATTTAACTATGGCTACACCTTC. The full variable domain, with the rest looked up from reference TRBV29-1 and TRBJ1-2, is SAVISQKPSRDICQRGTSLTIQCQVDSQVTMMFWYRQQPGQSLTLIATANQGSEATYESGFVIDKFPISRPNLTFSTLTVSNMSPEDSSIYLCSVDPDRSFNYGYTFGSGTRLTVV.

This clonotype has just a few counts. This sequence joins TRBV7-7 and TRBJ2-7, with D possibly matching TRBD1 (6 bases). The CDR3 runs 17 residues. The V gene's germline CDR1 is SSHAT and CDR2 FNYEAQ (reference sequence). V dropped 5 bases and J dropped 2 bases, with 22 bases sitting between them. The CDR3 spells CASSMVQGRRTTYEQYF. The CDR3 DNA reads TGTGCCAGCAGCATGGTACAGGGACGCCGTACCACCTACGAGCAGTACTTC.

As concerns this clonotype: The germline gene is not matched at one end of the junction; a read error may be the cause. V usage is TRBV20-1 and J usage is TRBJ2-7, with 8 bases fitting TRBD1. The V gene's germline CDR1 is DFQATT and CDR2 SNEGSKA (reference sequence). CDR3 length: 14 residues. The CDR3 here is CSARGQGASGELYF. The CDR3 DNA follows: TGCAGTGCCCGGGGGCAGGGGGCTTCCGGGGAGCTGTACTTC.

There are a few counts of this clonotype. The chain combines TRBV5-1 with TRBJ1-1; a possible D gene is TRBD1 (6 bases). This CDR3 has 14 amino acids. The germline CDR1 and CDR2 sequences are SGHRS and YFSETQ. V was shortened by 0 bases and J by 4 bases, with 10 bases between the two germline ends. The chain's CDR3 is CASSLGTESTEAFF. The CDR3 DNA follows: TGCGCCAGCAGCTTGGGGACAGAGAGCACTGAAGCTTTCTTT.

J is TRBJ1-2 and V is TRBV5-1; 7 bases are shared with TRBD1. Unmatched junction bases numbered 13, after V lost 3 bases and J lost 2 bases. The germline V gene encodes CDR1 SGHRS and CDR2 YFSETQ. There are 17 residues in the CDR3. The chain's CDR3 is CASSSRGQRGSNYGYTF. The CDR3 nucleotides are TGCGCCAGCAGCTCAAGGGGGCAGAGGGGTTCGAACTATGGCTACACCTTC. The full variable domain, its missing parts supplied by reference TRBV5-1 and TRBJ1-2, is KAGVTQTPRYLIKTRGQQVTLSCSPISGHRSVSWYQQTPGQGLQFLFEYFSETQRNKGNFPGRFSGRQFSNSRSEMNVSTLELGDSALYLCASSSRGQRGSNYGYTFGSGTRLTVV.

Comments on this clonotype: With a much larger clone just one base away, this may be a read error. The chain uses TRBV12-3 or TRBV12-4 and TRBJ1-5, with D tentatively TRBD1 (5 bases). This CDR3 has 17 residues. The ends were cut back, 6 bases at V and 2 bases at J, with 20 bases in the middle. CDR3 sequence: CASSRSSGLRGNQPQHF. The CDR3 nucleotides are TGTGCCAGCAGCCGATCATCGGGACTGAGGGGCAATCAGCCCCAGCATTTT.

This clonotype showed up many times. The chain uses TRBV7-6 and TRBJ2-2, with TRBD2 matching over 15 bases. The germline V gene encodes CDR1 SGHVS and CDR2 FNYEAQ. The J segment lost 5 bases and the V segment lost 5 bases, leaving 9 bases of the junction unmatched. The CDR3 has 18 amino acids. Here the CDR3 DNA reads TGTGCCAGCAGCCCTGGGACTAGCGGGAGGATGCGGACCGGGGAGCTGTTTTTT. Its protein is CASSPGTSGRMRTGELFF.

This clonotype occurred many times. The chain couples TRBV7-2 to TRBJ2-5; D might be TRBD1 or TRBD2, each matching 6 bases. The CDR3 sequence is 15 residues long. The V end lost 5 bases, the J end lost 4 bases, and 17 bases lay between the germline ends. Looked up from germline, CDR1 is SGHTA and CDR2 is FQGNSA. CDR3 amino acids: CASSQRWGAVETQYF. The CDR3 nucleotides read TGTGCCAGCAGCCAAAGGTGGGGGGCGGTAGAGACCCAGTACTTC.

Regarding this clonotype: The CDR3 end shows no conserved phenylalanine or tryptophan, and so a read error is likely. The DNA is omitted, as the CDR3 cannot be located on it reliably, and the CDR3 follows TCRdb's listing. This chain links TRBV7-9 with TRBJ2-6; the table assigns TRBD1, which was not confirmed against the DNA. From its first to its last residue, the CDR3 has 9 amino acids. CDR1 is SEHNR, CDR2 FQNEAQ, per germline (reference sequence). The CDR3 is CASSEYEGQ.

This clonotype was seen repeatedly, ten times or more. CDR3 bases: TGTGCCAGCAGCTTAGCGTCAGCAGTAAACACTGAAGCTTTCTTT. Translation: CASSLASAVNTEAFF. The chain links TRBV7-2 to TRBJ1-1; D unclear. Germline values: CDR1 SGHTA, CDR2 FQGNSA. CDR3 size: 15 residues. Trimming left V 0 bases short and J 2 bases short, with 10 bases between.

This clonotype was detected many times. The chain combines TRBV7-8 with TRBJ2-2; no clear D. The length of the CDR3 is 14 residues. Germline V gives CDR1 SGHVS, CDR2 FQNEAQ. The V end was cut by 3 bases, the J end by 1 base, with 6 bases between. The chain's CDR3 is CASSFLQNTGELFF. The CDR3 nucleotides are TGTGCCAGCAGCTTTCTACAGAACACCGGGGAGCTGTTTTTT.

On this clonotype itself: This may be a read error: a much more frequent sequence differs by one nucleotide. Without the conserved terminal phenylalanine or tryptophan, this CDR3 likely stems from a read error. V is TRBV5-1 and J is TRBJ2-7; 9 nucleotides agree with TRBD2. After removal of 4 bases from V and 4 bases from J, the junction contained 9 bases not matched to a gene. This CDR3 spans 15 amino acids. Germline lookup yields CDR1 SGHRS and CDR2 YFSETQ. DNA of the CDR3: TGCGCCAGCAGCCCGCCGAGCGGGAGGTCTTACGAGCAGTACCTC. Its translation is CASSPPSGRSYEQYL.

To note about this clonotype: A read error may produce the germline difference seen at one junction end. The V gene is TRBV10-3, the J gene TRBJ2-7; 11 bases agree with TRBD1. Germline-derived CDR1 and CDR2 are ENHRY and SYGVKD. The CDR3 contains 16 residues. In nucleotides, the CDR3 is TGTGCCAGCAGTGGATACCGGGACAGGGGGTTAAACGAGCAGTACTTC. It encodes CASSGYRDRGLNEQYF.

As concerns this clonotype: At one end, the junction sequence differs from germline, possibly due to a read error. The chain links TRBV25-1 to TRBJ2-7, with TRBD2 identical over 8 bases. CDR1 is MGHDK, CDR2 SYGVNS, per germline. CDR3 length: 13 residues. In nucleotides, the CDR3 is TGTGCCAACAGTTACTCGGGGGGGAGCGAGCAGTACTTC. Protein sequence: CANSYSGGSEQYF.

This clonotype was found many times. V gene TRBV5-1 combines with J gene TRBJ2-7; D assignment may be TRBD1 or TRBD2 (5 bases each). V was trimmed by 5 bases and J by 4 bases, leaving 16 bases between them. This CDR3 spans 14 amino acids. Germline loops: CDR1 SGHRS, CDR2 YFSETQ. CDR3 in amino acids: CASRPGQGGYEQYF. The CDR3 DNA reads TGCGCCAGCAGACCGGGGCAGGGTGGTTACGAGCAGTACTTC.

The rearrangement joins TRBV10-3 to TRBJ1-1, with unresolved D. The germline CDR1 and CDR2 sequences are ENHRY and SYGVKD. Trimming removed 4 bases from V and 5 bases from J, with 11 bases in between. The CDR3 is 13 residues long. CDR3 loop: CAISGPMGTEAFF. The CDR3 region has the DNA TGTGCCATCAGTGGACCGATGGGGACTGAAGCTTTCTTT.

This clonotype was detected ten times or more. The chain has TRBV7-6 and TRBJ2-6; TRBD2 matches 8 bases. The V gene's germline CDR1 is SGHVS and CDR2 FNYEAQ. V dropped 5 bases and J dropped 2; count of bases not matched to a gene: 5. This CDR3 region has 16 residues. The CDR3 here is CASSRPGGAGANVLTF. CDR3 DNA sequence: TGTGCCAGCAGCCGGCCCGGGGGGGCTGGGGCCAACGTCCTGACTTTC.

The CDR3 here is CASSQGPGRQNTEAFF. Written as DNA, the CDR3 is TGTGCCAGCAGCCAAGGACCGGGACGGCAGAACACTGAAGCTTTCTTT. J is TRBJ1-1 and V is TRBV4-2, with a weak D call TRBD1 (5 bases). Deletions cut 1 base from V and 1 base from J, with 13 bases between. The CDR3 length is 16 residues. Germline assignment: CDR1 LGHNA and CDR2 YNFKEQ.

DNA of the CDR3: TGTGCCAGTAGTAATGACAGGGGAACGAACACTGAAGCTTTCTTT. Its protein product is CASSNDRGTNTEAFF. The genes are TRBV19 and TRBJ1-1; TRBD1 agrees at 8 bases. Germline CDR1 LNHDA, CDR2 SQIVND (reference sequence). V gave up 4 bases and J gave up 1 base; unmatched junction bases: 5. The CDR3 totals 15 residues.

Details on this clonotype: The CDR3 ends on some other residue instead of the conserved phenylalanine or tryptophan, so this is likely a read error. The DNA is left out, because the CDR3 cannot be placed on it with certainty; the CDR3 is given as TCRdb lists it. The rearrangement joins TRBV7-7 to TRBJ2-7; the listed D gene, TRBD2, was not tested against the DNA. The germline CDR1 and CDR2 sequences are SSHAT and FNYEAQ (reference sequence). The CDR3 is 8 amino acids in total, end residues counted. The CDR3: CASSSGTS.

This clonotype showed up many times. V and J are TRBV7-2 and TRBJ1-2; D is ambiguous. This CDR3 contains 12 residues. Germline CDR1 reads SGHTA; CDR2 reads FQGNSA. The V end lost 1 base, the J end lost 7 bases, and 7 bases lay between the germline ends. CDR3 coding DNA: TGTGCCAGCAGCTTAGGCCAACGTGGCTACACCTTC. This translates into CASSLGQRGYTF.

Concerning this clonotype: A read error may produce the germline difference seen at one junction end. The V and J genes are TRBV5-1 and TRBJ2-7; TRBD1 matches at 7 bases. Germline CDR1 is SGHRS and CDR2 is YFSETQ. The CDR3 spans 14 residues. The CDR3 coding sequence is TGTGCCAGCAGCTCGCCGGGACAGCAGTACGGGCAGTACTTC. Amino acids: CASSSPGQQYGQYF.

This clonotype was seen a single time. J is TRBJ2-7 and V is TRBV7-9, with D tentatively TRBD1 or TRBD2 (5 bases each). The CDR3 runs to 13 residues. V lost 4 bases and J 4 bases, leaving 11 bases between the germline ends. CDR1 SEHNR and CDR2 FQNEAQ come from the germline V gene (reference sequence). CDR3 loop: CASSSKGRYEQYF. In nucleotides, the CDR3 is TGTGCCAGCAGCTCGAAGGGACGGTACGAGCAGTACTTC.